This T cell receptor (beta chain) was recorded in a study of vaccination and CD4 T cells after COVID-19. For the study at large: With a range of 35 to 161, the median interval from diagnosis to drawing post-COVID samples was 100 to 110 days. Treatment of control cultures consisted of a CEFX pool, an HIV-1 Nef pool, or no peptide. Samples were taken after vaccination, a median of approximately 73 days after dose two, with a range of 14 to 241.

The treatment here: approximately 9-day PBMC culture with coronavirus spike peptide pools or control peptides (ViraFEST assay). The Oncomine TCR Beta short-read assay sequenced DNA from cultured CD4+ T cells. TCRdb passed the PCR reads through MiXCR, listing each CDR3 protein once. The sample consists of some 8,900 distinct CDR3 sequences, roughly three fifths of them appearing once. There are 14 residues in the CDR3. Germline values: CDR1 DFQATT, CDR2 SNEGSKA (reference sequence). Trimming took off 4 bases at V and 3 bases at J, with 13 bases between the two ends. Details on this clonotype: What it recognizes is unknown.

The sample was CD4+ T cells from blood, cultured in vitro. This receptor was obtained from a human donor who had recovered from COVID-19. V gene TRBV20-1 combines with J gene TRBJ1-5; weak D call: TRBD1 (6 bases). CDR3 loop: CSATRQEVNQPQHF. The CDR3 nucleotides read TGCAGTGCTACCAGACAGGAAGTCAATCAGCCCCAGCATTTT.